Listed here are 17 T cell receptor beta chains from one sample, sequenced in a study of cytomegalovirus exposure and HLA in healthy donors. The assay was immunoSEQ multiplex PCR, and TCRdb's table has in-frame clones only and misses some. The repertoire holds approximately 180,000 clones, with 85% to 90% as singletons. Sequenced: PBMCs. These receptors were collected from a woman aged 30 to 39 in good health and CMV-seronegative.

The CDR3 DNA follows: TGTGCCAGCAGCTTGACAGGGGGCAAGAACACCGGGGAGCTGTTTTTT. Translated, it gives CASSLTGGKNTGELFF. The V gene is TRBV11-2, the J gene TRBJ2-2, with 10 positions matching TRBD1. The CDR3 sequence is 16 residues long. Germline V gives CDR1 SGHAT, CDR2 FQNNGV. Unmatched junction bases numbered 2, after V lost 3 bases and J lost 1 base.

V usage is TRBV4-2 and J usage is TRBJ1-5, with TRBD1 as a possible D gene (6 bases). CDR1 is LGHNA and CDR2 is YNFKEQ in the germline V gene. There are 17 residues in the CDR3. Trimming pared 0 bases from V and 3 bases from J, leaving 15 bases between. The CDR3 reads CASSQDDSGGANQPQHF. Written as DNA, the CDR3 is TGTGCCAGCAGCCAAGATGATAGTGGGGGGGCCAATCAGCCCCAGCATTTT.

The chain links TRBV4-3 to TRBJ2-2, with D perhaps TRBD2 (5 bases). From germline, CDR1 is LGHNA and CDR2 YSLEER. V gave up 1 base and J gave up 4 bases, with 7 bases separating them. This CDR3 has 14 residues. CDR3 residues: CASSQVGGTGELFF. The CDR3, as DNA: TGCGCCAGCAGCCAAGTTGGAGGCACCGGGGAGCTGTTTTTT.

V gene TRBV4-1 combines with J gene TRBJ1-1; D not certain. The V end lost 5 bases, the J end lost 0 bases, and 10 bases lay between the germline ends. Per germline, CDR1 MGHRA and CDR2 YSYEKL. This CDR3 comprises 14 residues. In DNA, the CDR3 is TGCGCCAGCAGCATTAAGGCGGTGAACACTGAAGCTTTCTTT. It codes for CASSIKAVNTEAFF.

The CDR3 reads CASSPTRSYEQYF. As DNA, the CDR3 is TGTGCCAGCAGTCCGACAAGAAGCTACGAGCAGTACTTC. This chain links TRBV6-5 with TRBJ2-7; D is ambiguous. The length of the CDR3 is 13 residues. The V gene lost 5 bases and the J gene lost 3 bases, with 11 bases spanning the gap. Germline V gene data show CDR1 as MNHEY and CDR2 as SVGAGI.

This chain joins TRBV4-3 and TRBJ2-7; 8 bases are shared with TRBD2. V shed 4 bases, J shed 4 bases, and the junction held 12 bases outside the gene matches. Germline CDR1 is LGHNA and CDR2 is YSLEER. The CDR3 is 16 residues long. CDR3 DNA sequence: TGCGCCAGCAGCCCCCAGGTCGGGGGGGGGCGATACGAGCAGTACTTC. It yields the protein CASSPQVGGGRYEQYF.

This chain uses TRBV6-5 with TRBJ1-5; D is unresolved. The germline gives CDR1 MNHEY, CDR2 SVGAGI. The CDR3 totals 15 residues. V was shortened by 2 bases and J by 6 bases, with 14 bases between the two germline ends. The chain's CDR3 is CASSYRRDLAQPQHF. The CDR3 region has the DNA TGTGCCAGCAGTTACCGGAGGGATTTGGCTCAGCCCCAGCATTTT.

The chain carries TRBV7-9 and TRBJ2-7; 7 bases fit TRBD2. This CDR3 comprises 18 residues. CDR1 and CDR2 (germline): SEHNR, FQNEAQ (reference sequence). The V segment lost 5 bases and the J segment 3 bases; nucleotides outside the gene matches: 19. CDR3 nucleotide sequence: TGTGCCAGCAGCCAAGACTTTGGATACAGCGGGATCAGCTACGAGCAGTACTTC. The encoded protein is CASSQDFGYSGISYEQYF.

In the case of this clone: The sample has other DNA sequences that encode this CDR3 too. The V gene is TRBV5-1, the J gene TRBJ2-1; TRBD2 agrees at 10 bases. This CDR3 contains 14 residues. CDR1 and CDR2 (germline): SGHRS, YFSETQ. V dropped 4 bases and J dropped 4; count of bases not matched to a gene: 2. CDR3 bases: TGCGCCAGCAGCGGAGCGGGGGGGTACAATGAGCAGTTCTTC. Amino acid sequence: CASSGAGGYNEQFF.

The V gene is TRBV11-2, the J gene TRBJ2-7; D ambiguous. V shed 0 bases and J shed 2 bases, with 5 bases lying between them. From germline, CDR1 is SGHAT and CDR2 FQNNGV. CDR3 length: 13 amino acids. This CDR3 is CASSLEGTYEQYF. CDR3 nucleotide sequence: TGTGCCAGCAGCTTAGAGGGCACCTACGAGCAGTACTTC.

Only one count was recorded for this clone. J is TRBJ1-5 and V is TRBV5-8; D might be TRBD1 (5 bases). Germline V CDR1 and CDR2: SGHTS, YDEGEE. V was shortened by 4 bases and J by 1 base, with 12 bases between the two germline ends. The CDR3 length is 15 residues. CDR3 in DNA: TGTGCCAGCAGCCGACAGCTAGGAAGCAATCAGCCCCAGCATTTT. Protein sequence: CASSRQLGSNQPQHF.

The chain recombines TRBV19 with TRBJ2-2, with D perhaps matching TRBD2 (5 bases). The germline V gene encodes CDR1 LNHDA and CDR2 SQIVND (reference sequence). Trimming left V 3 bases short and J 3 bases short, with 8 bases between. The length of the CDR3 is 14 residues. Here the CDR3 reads CASSIGVDTGELFF. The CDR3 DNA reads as TGTGCCAGTAGTATCGGGGTCGACACCGGGGAGCTGTTTTTT. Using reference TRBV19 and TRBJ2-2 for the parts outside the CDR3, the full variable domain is DGGITQSPKYLFRKEGQNVTLSCEQNLNHDAMYWYRQDPGQGLRLIYYSQIVNDFQKGDIAEGYSVSREKKESFPLTVTSAQKNPTAFYLCASSIGVDTGELFFGEGSRLTVL.

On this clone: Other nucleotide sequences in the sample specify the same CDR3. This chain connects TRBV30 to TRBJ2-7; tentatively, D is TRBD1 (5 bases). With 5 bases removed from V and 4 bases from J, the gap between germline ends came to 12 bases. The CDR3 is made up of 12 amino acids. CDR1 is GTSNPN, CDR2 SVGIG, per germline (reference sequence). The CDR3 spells CAWGTGPYEQYF. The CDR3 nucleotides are TGTGCCTGGGGCACAGGCCCTTACGAGCAGTACTTC.

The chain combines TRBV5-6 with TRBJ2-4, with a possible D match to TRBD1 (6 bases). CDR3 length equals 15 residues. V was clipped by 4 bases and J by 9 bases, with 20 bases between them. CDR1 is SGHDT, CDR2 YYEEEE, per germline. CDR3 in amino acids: CASSTPVGSRGIQYF. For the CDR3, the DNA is TGTGCCAGCAGCACCCCGGTAGGGTCCAGGGGCATTCAGTACTTC.

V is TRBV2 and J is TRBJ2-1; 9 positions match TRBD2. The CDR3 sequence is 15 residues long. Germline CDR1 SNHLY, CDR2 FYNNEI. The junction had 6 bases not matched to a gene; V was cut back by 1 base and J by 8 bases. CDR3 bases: TGTGCCAGCAGTGAAGGGACTAGCGTGCTCTATGAGCAGTTCTTC. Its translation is CASSEGTSVLYEQFF.

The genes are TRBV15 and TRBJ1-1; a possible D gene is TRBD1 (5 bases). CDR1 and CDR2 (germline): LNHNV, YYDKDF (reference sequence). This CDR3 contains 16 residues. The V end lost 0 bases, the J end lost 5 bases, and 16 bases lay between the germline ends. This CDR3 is CATSRDRGVEGTEAFF. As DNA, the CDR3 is TGTGCCACCAGCAGAGATCGCGGGGTTGAGGGGACTGAAGCTTTCTTT.

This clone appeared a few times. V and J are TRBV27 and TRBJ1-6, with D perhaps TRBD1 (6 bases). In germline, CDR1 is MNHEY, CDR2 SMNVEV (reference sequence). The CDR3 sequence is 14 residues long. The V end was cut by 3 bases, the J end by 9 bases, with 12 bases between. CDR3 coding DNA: TGTGCCAGCAGTTTTGGGGGGGCCCGTTCACCCCTCCACTTT. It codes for CASSFGGARSPLHF.